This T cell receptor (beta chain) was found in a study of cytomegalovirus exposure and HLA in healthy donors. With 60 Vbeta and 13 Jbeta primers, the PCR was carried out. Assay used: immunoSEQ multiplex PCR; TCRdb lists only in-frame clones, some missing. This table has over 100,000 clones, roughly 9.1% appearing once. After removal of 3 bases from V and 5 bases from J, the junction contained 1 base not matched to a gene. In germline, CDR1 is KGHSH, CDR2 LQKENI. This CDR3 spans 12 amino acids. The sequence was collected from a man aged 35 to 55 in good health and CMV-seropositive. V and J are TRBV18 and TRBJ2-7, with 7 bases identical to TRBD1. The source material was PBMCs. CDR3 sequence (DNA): TGTGCCAGCTCACCGACAGGGAACGAGCAGTACTTC. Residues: CASSPTGNEQYF.